This TCR beta chain derives from a study of CD8 T cells in ankylosing spondylitis. In the case of this clonotype: The target antigen is unknown.

The CDR3 spans 16 residues. Looked up from germline, CDR1 is SGDLS and CDR2 is YYNGEE. V was shortened by 3 bases and J by 5 bases, with 17 bases between the two germline ends. Study observations and caveats: Clones linked to disease were reported to show significant enrichment in matched ankylosing spondylitis synovial fluid. A TCR beta motif of eight or nine highly homologous variants seemed to mark ankylosing spondylitis blood.

MiXCR, applied by TCRdb to the 5' RACE reads, yields one record per CDR3 protein. This table has more than 250,000 distinct CDR3 sequences, 8% appearing once. Sequenced: blood, either unsorted or a sorted T cell fraction (not recorded which). This TCR was recovered from a male donor with ankylosing spondylitis. The chain is built from TRBV9 and TRBJ2-2; D unclear. In DNA, the CDR3 is TGTGCCAGCAGCGCCAGGTTGGCACCCGGAACCGGGGAGCTGTTTTTT. Its translation: CASSARLAPGTGELFF.